This T cell receptor beta chain was profiled in a study of tissue T cells after allogeneic stem cell transplantation. Whole-study findings and limits: This small cohort was clinically heterogeneous, and sampling depth was a limitation.

The sample's time point: mouse harvest day 14 after allogeneic transplant. The graft held 10^6 splenic CD5+ T cells and 10^7 T-cell-depleted bone marrow cells. Mice had MHC-mismatched B6 into BALB/c GVHD, sampled day 7 or 14. TCRbeta CDR3 was sequenced at survey depth with template counts. The repertoire was sequenced with immunoSEQ multiplex PCR; TCRdb's copy has only in-frame clones and lacks some. In the table there are under 2,500 clones, around 50% of which are singletons. The CDR3 has 14 residues. Per the germline V gene, CDR1 is SGHLS and CDR2 is HYDKME. V dropped 2 bases and J dropped 1; count of bases not matched to a gene: 1. Remarks on this clone: Its matching antigen is unknown. Gene names refer to mouse genes. The read falls 1 residue short of the CDR3 end, and the missing part is taken from the germline J gene.

The sequenced material came from liver tissue. This receptor was identified in a female BALB/c mouse given C57BL/6 T cells with graft-versus-host disease after an allogeneic hematopoietic cell transplant. The chain carries TRBV12-2 and TRBJ1-5, with 7 bases lining up with TRBD1. The CDR3: CASSPGQNNQAPLF. The sequenced part of the CDR3 DNA is TGTGCCAGCTCTCCGGGACAGAACAACCAGGCTCCGCTT.